At least ten counts were recorded for the clone carrying this T cell receptor (beta chain). The sample is drawn from a study of metastatic and nonmetastatic thyroid tumors. TCRdb ran MiXCR on the PCR reads. The table records roughly 23,000 clones, about 21% of them present only once. No patient received treatment before thyroid surgery. The receptor was derived from a male donor with papillary thyroid cancer or a benign thyroid nodule (not recorded which). Some clones in this sample may be carry-over from other donors' samples. The source material was blood.

The DNA for the CDR3 is TGTGCCAGCAGCCTGGGACTAGCACAAGAGACCCAGTACTTC. Translated, it gives CASSLGLAQETQYF. The chain recombines TRBV5-4 with TRBJ2-5; 9 nucleotides match TRBD2. The CDR3 consists of 14 residues. Trimming cost V 4 bases and J 2 bases; bases outside gene matches: 3. Germline CDR1 reads SGHNT; CDR2 reads YYREEE (reference sequence).